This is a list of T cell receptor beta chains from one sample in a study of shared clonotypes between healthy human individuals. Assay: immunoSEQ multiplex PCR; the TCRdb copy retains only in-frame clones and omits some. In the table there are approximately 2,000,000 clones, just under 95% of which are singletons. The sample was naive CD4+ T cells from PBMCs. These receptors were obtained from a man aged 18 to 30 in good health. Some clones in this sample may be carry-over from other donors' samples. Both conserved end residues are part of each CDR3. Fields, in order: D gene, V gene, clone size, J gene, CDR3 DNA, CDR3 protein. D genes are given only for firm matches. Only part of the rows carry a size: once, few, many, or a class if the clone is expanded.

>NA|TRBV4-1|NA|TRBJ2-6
TGCGCCAGCAGCCAAGTAGTTGGGGCCAACGTCCTGACTTTC
CASSQVVGANVLTF
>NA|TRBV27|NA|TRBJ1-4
TGTGCCAGCAGGTTAAACAGGGCAACTAATGAAAAACTGTTTTTT
CASRLNRATNEKLFF
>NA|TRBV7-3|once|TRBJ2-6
TGTGCCAGCAGCGCCGAGGGGACCTCTGGGGCCAACGTCCTGACTTTC
CASSAEGTSGANVLTF
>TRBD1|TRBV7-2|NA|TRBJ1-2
TGTGCCAGCAGCCCCCAGTCGACAGGGACTAACTATGGCTACACCTTC
CASSPQSTGTNYGYTF
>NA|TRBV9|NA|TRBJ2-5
TGTGCCAGCAGCGTAGAACCCAGGCGAGAGACCCAGTACTTC
CASSVEPRRETQYF
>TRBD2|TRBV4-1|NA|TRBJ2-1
TGCGCCAGCAGCCAAGAGAGACTAGCGGGTATAAATGAGCAGTTCTTC
CASSQERLAGINEQFF
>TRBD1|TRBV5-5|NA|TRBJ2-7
TGTGCCAGCAGCTTAACCGGGACAGGAGCCTACGAGCAGTACTTC
CASSLTGTGAYEQYF
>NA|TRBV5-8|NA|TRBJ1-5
TGTGCCAGCAGCTTGGGACAAGGGTACGGTCAGCCCCAGCATTTT
CASSLGQGYGQPQHF
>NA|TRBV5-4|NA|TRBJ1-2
TGTGCCAGCAGCTTGGACAGGGATACGGGCTACACCTTC
CASSLDRDTGYTF
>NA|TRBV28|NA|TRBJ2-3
TGTGCCAGCAGTTTCTCACGTACGCAGTATTTT
CASSFSRTQYF
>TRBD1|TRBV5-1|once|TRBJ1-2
TGCGCCAGCAGCCTTGAACAGGGGTTTGGCTACACCTTC
CASSLEQGFGYTF
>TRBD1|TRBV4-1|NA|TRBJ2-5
TGCGCCAGCAGCCAAGAGCTCCCGGGACAGGGACAAGAGACCCAGTACTTC
CASSQELPGQGQETQYF
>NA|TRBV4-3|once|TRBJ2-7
TGCGCCAGCAGCCCGAGGGGGGGGTCCGGGTACGAGCAGTACTTC
CASSPRGGSGYEQYF
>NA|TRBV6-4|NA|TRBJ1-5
TGTGCCTTCCCCGGGGGGGTTTCCGGATATAGCAATCAGCCCCAGCATTTT
CAFPGGVSGYSNQPQHF
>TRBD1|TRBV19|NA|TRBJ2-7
TGTGCCAGTAGTACCCGGGACAGACAAGCCTACGAGCAGTACTTC
CASSTRDRQAYEQYF
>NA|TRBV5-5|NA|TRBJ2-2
TGTGCCAGCAGCTTGTTGGTACAGATCGGGTCCGGGGAGCTGTTTTTT
CASSLLVQIGSGELFF
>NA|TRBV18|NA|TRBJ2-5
TGTGCCAGCCAACTAACCCTCGAAGAGACCCAGTACTTC
CASQLTLEETQYF
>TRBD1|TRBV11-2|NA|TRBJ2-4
TGTGCCAGCAGCCCAGGGGGCACAAAAAACATTCAGTACTTC
CASSPGGTKNIQYF
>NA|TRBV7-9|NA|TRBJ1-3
TGTGCCAGCAGCCCTATATTTCGGGCACTCCGCTCTGGAAACACCATATATTTT
CASSPIFRALRSGNTIYF
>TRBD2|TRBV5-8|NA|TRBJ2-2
TGTGCCAGCAGACAGGGGACTAGCGGGACGTCCGGGGAGCTGTTTTTT
CASRQGTSGTSGELFF
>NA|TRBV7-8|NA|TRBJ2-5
TGTGCCAGCAGCGGAGGGGTTGGAGAGACCCAGTACTTC
CASSGGVGETQYF
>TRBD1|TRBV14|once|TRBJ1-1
TGTGCCAGCAGCCATCGGGCCGTTTACCGGGACAGGAACACTGAAGCTTTCTTT
CASSHRAVYRDRNTEAFF
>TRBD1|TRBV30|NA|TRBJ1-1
TGTGCCTGGAATGAAGGGACAGCCTTCACTGAAGCTTTCTTT
CAWNEGTAFTEAFF
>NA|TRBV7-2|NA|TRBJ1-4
TGTGCCAGCAGCTCGCAACTCCAAAGGACTAATGAAAAACTGTTTTTT
CASSSQLQRTNEKLFF
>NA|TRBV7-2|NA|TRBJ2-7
TGTGCCAGCAGCGTTGGACGGGCTAGCGCTCTCTACGAGCAGTACTTC
CASSVGRASALYEQYF
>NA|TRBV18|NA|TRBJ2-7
TGTGCCAGCTCACCACAAGGCACCGGTTACGAGCAGTACTTC
CASSPQGTGYEQYF
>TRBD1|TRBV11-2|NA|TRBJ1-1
TGTGCCAGCAGCCCCAGGACAGGGAGGGTGAACACTGAAGCTTTCTTT
CASSPRTGRVNTEAFF
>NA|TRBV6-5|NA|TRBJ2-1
TGTGCCAGCAGCCGGACTTCGGACAATGAGCAGTTCTTC
CASSRTSDNEQFF
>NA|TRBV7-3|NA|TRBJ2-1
TGTGCCAGCAGCTTATTGGCAGGGTTAAATGAGCAGTTCTTC
CASSLLAGLNEQFF
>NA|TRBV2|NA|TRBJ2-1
TGTGCCAGCAGTCGGGGCTACAATGAGCAGTTCTTC
CASSRGYNEQFF
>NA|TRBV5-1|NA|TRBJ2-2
TGCGCCAGCAGCTTCCTAGGCTCTAACACCGGGGAGCTGTTTTTT
CASSFLGSNTGELFF
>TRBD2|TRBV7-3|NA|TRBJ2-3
TGTGCCAGCAGCGAGCGGGGACCCACAGATACGCAGTATTTT
CASSERGPTDTQYF
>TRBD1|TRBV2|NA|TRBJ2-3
TGTGCCAGCAGGGGAGACAGGGGCCCAGATACGCAGTATTTT
CASRGDRGPDTQYF
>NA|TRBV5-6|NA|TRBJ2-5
TGTGCCAGCAGCTTGGATCTATCAGGGAAACAAGAGACCCAGTACTTC
CASSLDLSGKQETQYF
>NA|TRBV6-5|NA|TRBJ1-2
TGTGCCAGCAGCGCCCTACGGGGGCGCGACTATGGCTACACCTTC
CASSALRGRDYGYTF
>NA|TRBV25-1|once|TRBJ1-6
TGTGCCAGCAGTGAATTTCGGGGGAGGAATTCACCCCTCCACTTT
CASSEFRGRNSPLHF
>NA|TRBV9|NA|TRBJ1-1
TGTGCCAGCAGCGTTTGGGCGAACACTGAAGCTTTCTTT
CASSVWANTEAFF
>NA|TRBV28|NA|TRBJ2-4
TGTGCCAGCAGTTCCCCCGCAGGCGGAGCCAAAAACATTCAGTACTTC
CASSSPAGGAKNIQYF
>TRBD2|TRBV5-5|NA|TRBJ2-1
TGTGCCAGCACCATCCTAGCGGTTAACACCTACAATGAGCAGTTCTTC
CASTILAVNTYNEQFF
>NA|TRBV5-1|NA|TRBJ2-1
TGCGCCAGCAGCCCCCTAGTTGAAGCTTACAATGAGCAGTTCTTC
CASSPLVEAYNEQFF
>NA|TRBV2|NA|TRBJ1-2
TGTGCCAGCAGTCTGAACAGGGTCTACGGCTACACCTTC
CASSLNRVYGYTF
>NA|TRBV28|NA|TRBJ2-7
TGTGCCAGCAGTTTCCGGGGACTCACCAAGGCCTACGAGCAGTACTTC
CASSFRGLTKAYEQYF
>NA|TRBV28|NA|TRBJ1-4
TGTGCCAGCTACGGGGCGTCAGAAAAACTGTTTTTT
CASYGASEKLFF
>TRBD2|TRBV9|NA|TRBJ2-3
TGTGCCAGCGGGAAAGCGGGAGGTGCGCCAGATACGCAGTATTTT
CASGKAGGAPDTQYF